The 5 T cell receptor beta chains listed next were all sequenced from one sample in a study of naive and memory T cell subsets. The beta constant-region primer was an equimolar mix of two oligonucleotides covering TRBC1 and TRBC2. In TCRdb, the UMI-ligation and nested PCR reads were re-called with MiXCR into one record per CDR3 protein. The sample carries 89,000 or so distinct CDR3 sequences, approximately 14% recorded once. The specimen was central memory CD4+ T cells from blood. The origin of the receptors is a human donor in good health.

This clonotype was seen a few times. This chain uses TRBV6-2 or TRBV6-3 with TRBJ2-5; D possibly uses TRBD1 or TRBD2 (5 bases each). Germline assignment: CDR1 MNHEY and CDR2 SVGEGT. This CDR3 contains 13 residues. The V gene lost 6 bases and the J gene lost 4 bases, with 12 bases spanning the gap. The CDR3 sequence is CASRGPGRETQYF. Here the CDR3 DNA reads TGTGCCAGCAGGGGACCAGGACGAGAGACCCAGTACTTC.

The gene calls are TRBV10-3 and TRBJ1-2; D is unresolved. The CDR3 length is 10 residues. The ends were cut back, 10 bases at V and 6 bases at J, with 9 bases in the middle. Germline V gives CDR1 ENHRY, CDR2 SYGVKD. This chain's CDR3 is CATQENGYTF. The DNA for the CDR3 is TGTGCCACCCAGGAAAATGGCTACACCTTC.

This clonotype was picked up a small number of times. The rearrangement uses TRBV28 and TRBJ2-1; D gene uncertain. Deletions cut 5 bases from V and 1 base from J, with 6 bases between. This CDR3 spans 13 amino acids. Looked up from germline, CDR1 is MDHEN and CDR2 is SYDVKM. DNA for the CDR3: TGTGCCAGCAGTGGTATGTCCTACAATGAGCAGTTCTTC. It is translated as CASSGMSYNEQFF.

The chain links TRBV11-2 to TRBJ2-3, with a possible D match to TRBD2 (6 bases). The CDR3 runs to 17 residues. Germline V gives CDR1 SGHAT, CDR2 FQNNGV. V was clipped by 6 bases and J by 1 base, with 20 bases between them. The CDR3 loop reads CASRRIRRRAGTDTQYF. CDR3 DNA: TGTGCCAGCAGACGGATAAGGCGGAGGGCCGGCACAGATACGCAGTATTTT.

This chain connects TRBV5-1 to TRBJ2-1, with D hard to call. This CDR3 has 15 amino acids. Trimming stripped 1 base from V and 6 bases from J, with 14 bases between. The germline V gene encodes CDR1 SGHRS and CDR2 YFSETQ. For the CDR3, the DNA is TGCGCCAGCAGCTTGTCCCTCAGTGTGGGCAATGAGCAGTTCTTC. As protein: CASSLSLSVGNEQFF. The variable domain in full, with the rest retrieved from reference TRBV5-1 and TRBJ2-1, is KAGVTQTPRYLIKTRGQQVTLSCSPISGHRSVSWYQQTPGQGLQFLFEYFSETQRNKGNFPGRFSGRQFSNSRSEMNVSTLELGDSALYLCASSLSLSVGNEQFFGPGTRLTVL.